The rows below give T cell receptor beta chains drawn from one sample of a study of blood T cell repertoires in COVID-19. The assay was immunoSEQ multiplex PCR, and TCRdb's table has in-frame clones only and misses some. This sample has about 190,000 clones; 86% occur once, and the top ten carry around 24%. The sample taken for sequencing was PBMCs or T cells enriched from blood (not recorded which). The receptors derive from a woman in her 40s in a cohort exposed to, infected with or recovered from COVID-19 (not recorded which). Each CDR3 is given with its conserved first and last residue. A D gene is named only where the DNA matches it firmly. Clone size is given for some rows only: seen once, a few or many times, or a class if the clone is expanded.

CASRPPGLAGYNEQFF,TGTGCCAGCAGGCCTCCGGGACTAGCGGGATACAATGAGCAGTTCTTC,TRBD2,TRBV7-9,-,TRBJ2-1
CASSSTSGAYEQYF,TGTGCCAGCAGCTCGACTAGCGGGGCCTACGAGCAGTACTTC,TRBD2,TRBV11-1,-,TRBJ2-7
CASSLQGSDSPLHF,TGTGCCAGCAGCTTACAGGGTTCTGATTCACCCCTCCACTTT,-,TRBV5-4,-,TRBJ1-6
CASSSLFNKNPWVSSEQYF,TGTGCCAGCAGCTCACTATTTAACAAAAACCCCTGGGTCTCCTCCGAGCAGTACTTC,-,TRBV5-5,-,TRBJ2-7
CASSQDGQGAREQFF,TGTGCCAGCAGCCAAGATGGACAGGGGGCACGAGAGCAGTTCTTC,TRBD1,TRBV3-1/TRBV3-2,-,TRBJ2-1
CASSVEYPSSYNEQFF,TGTGCCAGCAGCGTAGAGTACCCGAGCTCCTACAATGAGCAGTTCTTC,-,TRBV9,once,TRBJ2-1
CASSEIGDRFVIWNTEAFF,TGTGCCAGCAGTGAAATTGGGGACAGGTTCGTAATATGGAACACTGAAGCTTTCTTT,TRBD1,TRBV6-4,-,TRBJ1-1
CASTYLGAGGAFF,TGTGCCAGCACCTACCTTGGGGCAGGGGGAGCTTTCTTT,TRBD1,TRBV13,few,TRBJ1-1
CASSSTGLGNTEAFF,TGCGCCAGCAGTTCGACAGGGCTGGGAAACACTGAAGCTTTCTTT,TRBD1,TRBV4-1,-,TRBJ1-1
CASSITTGGYGYNEQYF,TGTGCCAGTAGTATTACGACAGGGGGTTACGGATACAACGAGCAGTACTTC,TRBD1,TRBV19,-,TRBJ2-7
CASSSSDWPNSPLHF,TGCGCCAGCAGCTCCTCGGACTGGCCTAATTCACCCCTCCACTTT,-,TRBV5-1,-,TRBJ1-6
CASSSGGVDEQFF,TGTGCCAGCTCCTCCGGGGGAGTCGATGAGCAGTTCTTC,-,TRBV9,-,TRBJ2-1
CASSFRDRDGYTF,TGTGCCAGCAGCTTCCGGGACAGGGATGGCTACACCTTC,TRBD1,TRBV7-9,-,TRBJ1-2
CASSLRLAGLQETQYF,TGTGCCAGTAGTCTTCGACTAGCGGGGCTCCAAGAGACCCAGTACTTC,TRBD2,TRBV19,-,TRBJ2-5
CASSRGQNTEAFF,TGCGCCAGCAGCCGTGGACAGAACACTGAAGCTTTCTTT,-,TRBV4-1,-,TRBJ1-1
CASSLGDSRSYGYTF,TGCGCCAGCAGCTTGGGGGACAGCCGGTCCTATGGCTACACCTTC,TRBD1,TRBV5-1,once,TRBJ1-2
CASRDSSYGYTF,TGTGCCAGCAGGGACAGTAGCTATGGCTACACCTTC,-,TRBV28,-,TRBJ1-2
CAWSVGQGMNTEAFF,TGTGCCTGGAGTGTTGGACAGGGAATGAACACTGAAGCTTTCTTT,TRBD1,TRBV30,-,TRBJ1-1
CASSQDRRAGGGLNYGYTF,TGCGCCAGCAGCCAAGATCGGCGGGCAGGGGGCGGACTCAACTATGGCTACACCTTC,TRBD1,TRBV4-3,-,TRBJ1-2
CASSQPLAGSSYNEQFF,TGCGCCAGCAGCCAACCCCTAGCGGGGAGCTCCTACAATGAGCAGTTCTTC,TRBD2,TRBV4-1,-,TRBJ2-1
CASSFRGNTEAFF,TGTGCCAGCAGCTTTCGAGGGAACACTGAAGCTTTCTTT,-,TRBV5-4,once,TRBJ1-1
CASSLLVRGQANYGYTF,TGTGCCAGCAGTTTATTGGTCAGGGGGCAAGCTAACTATGGCTACACCTTC,TRBD1,TRBV27,-,TRBJ1-2
CASSYGSGAPLHF,TGTGCCAGCAGTTACGGATCGGGTGCACCCCTCCACTTT,-,TRBV6-5,-,TRBJ1-6
CASSLRDRATNSPLHF,TGCGCCAGCAGTCTCAGGGACAGGGCCACTAATTCACCCCTCCACTTT,TRBD1,TRBV4-1,-,TRBJ1-6
CASSLGGGQYYGEQYF,TGTGCCAGCAGCTTGGGGGGCGGACAGTACTACGGGGAGCAGTACTTC,-,TRBV5-5,-,TRBJ2-7
CASSLAGTGDQPQHF,TGTGCCAGCAGCTTAGCGGGGACAGGGGATCAGCCCCAGCATTTT,TRBD1,TRBV7-9,once,TRBJ1-5
CASSSDRNYGYTF,TGTGCCAGCAGTTCGGACAGGAACTATGGCTACACCTTC,TRBD1,TRBV28,-,TRBJ1-2
CASSDGRGNGGYTF,TGCGCCAGCAGTGATGGCAGGGGCAACGGTGGCTACACCTTC,-,TRBV10-2,-,TRBJ1-2
CASSSLLAGEYTQYF,TGCGCCAGCAGCTCCCTACTAGCGGGAGAGTATACGCAGTATTTT,TRBD2,TRBV5-1,once,TRBJ2-3
CASSQSPVPADEQYF,TGCGCCAGCAGCCAATCTCCGGTCCCGGCGGACGAGCAGTACTTC,-,TRBV4-3,few,TRBJ2-7
CATSDFGTGLETQYF,TGTGCCACCAGTGATTTTGGGACAGGGTTGGAGACCCAGTACTTC,TRBD1,TRBV24-1,-,TRBJ2-5
CASSVGSGANYGYTF,TGTGCCAGCAGCGTAGGTTCAGGGGCCAACTATGGCTACACCTTC,-,TRBV9,once,TRBJ1-2
CASRVAGYNSPLHF,TGTGCCAGCAGGGTGGCAGGGTATAATTCACCCCTCCACTTT,-,TRBV6-5,many,TRBJ1-6
CASSFYLNYGYTF,TGTGCCAGCAGTTTTTATCTTAACTATGGCTACACCTTC,-,TRBV27,once,TRBJ1-2
CASSLIAGPTDTQYF,TGTGCCAGCAGCTTAATAGCGGGGCCCACAGATACGCAGTATTTT,TRBD2,TRBV7-9,-,TRBJ2-3
CATSRDLGRASNEQYF,TGTGCCACCAGCAGAGATTTAGGGAGGGCCTCGAACGAGCAGTACTTC,TRBD2,TRBV15,-,TRBJ2-7
CASSPALRGTGLPGNTIYF,TGTGCCAGCAGCCCCGCCTTAAGGGGGACGGGGCTGCCCGGAAACACCATATATTTT,-,TRBV7-9,once,TRBJ1-3
CASRLTGAGIYEQYF,TGTGCCAGCAGGCTGACAGGGGCGGGTATCTACGAGCAGTACTTC,TRBD1,TRBV5-8,-,TRBJ2-7
CASSFYRDEKLFF,TGTGCCAGCAGTTTCTACAGGGACGAAAAACTGTTTTTT,-,TRBV12-3/TRBV12-4,once,TRBJ1-4
CASRDQRYTEAFF,TGTGCCAGCAGGGATCAGCGGTACACTGAAGCTTTCTTT,-,TRBV28,-,TRBJ1-1
CASSLTSGSADTQYF,TGTGCCAGCAGCTTAACTAGCGGGAGTGCAGATACGCAGTATTTT,TRBD2,TRBV7-2,-,TRBJ2-3
CASSAGNSSYEQYF,TGTGCCAGCAGCGCAGGGAATAGCTCCTACGAGCAGTACTTC,-,TRBV13,-,TRBJ2-7
CASSGLQGKNQPQHF,TGCGCCAGCAGCGGACTACAGGGGAAAAATCAGCCCCAGCATTTT,TRBD1,TRBV4-1,-,TRBJ1-5
CATSGVGDRGNTEAFF,TGTGCCACCAGTGGGGTAGGGGACAGGGGGAACACTGAAGCTTTCTTT,TRBD1,TRBV24-1,-,TRBJ1-1
CASSLDLPSTDTQYF,TGCGCCAGCAGCTTGGATCTACCTAGCACAGATACGCAGTATTTT,-,TRBV5-1,-,TRBJ2-3